The 32 T cell receptor beta chains below all came from one sample that was sequenced in a study of T cell changes during pregnancy in multiple sclerosis. Profiling relied on immunoSEQ multiplex PCR, and the TCRdb table lists in-frame clones only, not all of them. The sample has roughly 48,000 clones; approximately 85% are singletons. The source was CD4+ T cells from peripheral blood mononuclear cells, collected in the second trimester of pregnancy. These TCRs come from a female donor with multiple sclerosis, enrolled in a pregnancy study.

CDR3 bases: TGTGCCAGCAGCTCTCGCTCCTACGAGCAGTACTTC. Amino acids: CASSSRSYEQYF. This chain uses TRBV5-6 with TRBJ2-7; D gene unclear. V lost 3 bases and J lost 0, with 4 bases in between. CDR3 length equals 12 residues. CDR1 and CDR2 from the germline V gene are SGHDT and YYEEEE.

This chain links TRBV6-5 with TRBJ2-1; D is unresolved. With 3 bases removed from V and 10 bases from J, the gap between germline ends came to 7 bases. The CDR3 sequence is 11 residues long. Germline V gives CDR1 MNHEY, CDR2 SVGAGI. CDR3 region: CASSYRTEQFF. In DNA form, the CDR3 reads TGTGCCAGCAGTTATAGAACGGAGCAGTTCTTC.

The rearrangement links TRBV30 to TRBJ2-6; D gene unclear. Germline V CDR1 and CDR2: GTSNPN, SVGIG (reference sequence). The CDR3 has 12 residues. V was trimmed by 5 bases and J by 2 bases, leaving 4 bases between them. CDR3 in amino acids: CAWSAGANVLTF. The CDR3 bases are TGTGCCTGGTCAGCTGGGGCCAACGTCCTGACTTTC.

This sequence joins TRBV7-3 and TRBJ2-1; 11 nucleotides match TRBD2. CDR1 SGHTA and CDR2 FQGTGA come from the germline V gene. The CDR3 loop spans 15 amino acids. Trimming removed 5 bases from V and 8 bases from J; junction bases left unmatched: 8. The CDR3 spells CASSPKLAGEDEQFF. The CDR3, as DNA: TGTGCCAGCAGCCCCAAACTAGCGGGAGAGGATGAGCAGTTCTTC.

The chain couples TRBV5-1 to TRBJ2-1, with 11 bases lining up with TRBD2. The CDR3 runs 15 residues. Unmatched junction bases numbered 2, after V lost 2 bases and J lost 4 bases. The germline gives CDR1 SGHRS, CDR2 YFSETQ. The CDR3 region has the DNA TGCGCCAGCAGCTTACTAGCGGGAGAATACAATGAGCAGTTCTTC. Translated, it gives CASSLLAGEYNEQFF.

V is TRBV5-1 and J is TRBJ2-7; D not resolved. The V gene's germline CDR1 is SGHRS and CDR2 YFSETQ. This CDR3 is 14 amino acids long. Deletions cut 1 base from V and 0 bases from J, with 8 bases between. CDR3 nucleotide sequence: TGCGCCAGCAGCTTGATTGGCAACTCCTACGAGCAGTACTTC. Amino acid sequence: CASSLIGNSYEQYF.

The rearrangement joins TRBV2 to TRBJ1-4; D is unresolved. V dropped 6 bases and J dropped 6 bases, with 20 bases sitting between them. This CDR3 is built from 16 residues. The germline V gene has CDR1 SNHLY and CDR2 FYNNEI. The CDR3 protein is CASRATRAGGYEKLFF. The DNA for the CDR3 is TGTGCCAGCAGAGCCACGAGGGCAGGTGGATATGAAAAACTGTTTTTT.

The J gene is TRBJ2-2, the V gene TRBV7-2; D remains unclear. The CDR3 totals 15 residues. The germline gives CDR1 SGHTA, CDR2 FQGNSA. Trimming left V 5 bases short and J 1 base short, with 11 bases between. DNA for the CDR3: TGTGCCAGCAGCCCGACTGGAATGAACACCGGGGAGCTGTTTTTT. Encoded protein: CASSPTGMNTGELFF.

A note on this clone: An end of the junction does not agree with germline; a read error may underlie this. V usage is TRBV7-2 and J usage is TRBJ2-3; 9 nucleotides align to TRBD2. Germline V gives CDR1 SGHTA, CDR2 FQGNSA. This CDR3 is built from 16 residues. The CDR3 DNA reads TGTGCCAGCACCTTAAATAGCGGGAGTGCGACAGATACGCAGTATTTT. Its protein product is CASTLNSGSATDTQYF. The full variable domain, in which reference TRBV7-2 and TRBJ2-3 provide the parts outside the CDR3, is GAGVSQSPSNKVTEKGKDVELRCDPISGHTALYWYRQSLGQGLEFLIYFQGNSAPDKSGLPSDRFSAERTGGSVSTLTIQRTQQEDSAVYLCASTLNSGSATDTQYFGPGTRLTVL.

This chain uses TRBV5-4 with TRBJ1-5, with TRBD1 matching 10 bases. The CDR3 is 16 amino acids. Germline-derived CDR1 and CDR2 are SGHNT and YYREEE (reference sequence). Trimming at V came to 0 bases and at J to 5 bases, leaving 5 bases not matched to a gene. The CDR3 DNA reads TGTGCCAGCAGCTTGGCAGGACAGGGGGAGGATCAGCCCCAGCATTTT. Protein product: CASSLAGQGEDQPQHF.

The chain links TRBV7-2 to TRBJ2-1; D not resolved. Germline lookup yields CDR1 SGHTA and CDR2 FQGNSA. The germline V and J ends were trimmed by 0 bases and 0 bases, with 9 bases remaining between them. This CDR3 has 16 residues. DNA of the CDR3: TGTGCCAGCAGCTTAGCGAGTTCAAGCTCCTACAATGAGCAGTTCTTC. Protein product: CASSLASSSSYNEQFF.

The chain links TRBV5-1 to TRBJ2-3; perhaps TRBD2 as D (6 bases). This CDR3 contains 14 residues. The germline V and J ends were trimmed by 3 bases and 3 bases, with 11 bases remaining between them. Germline V gene lookup returns CDR1 SGHRS and CDR2 YFSETQ. As DNA, the CDR3 is TGCGCCAGCAGCTCCGGGACTGCGACAGATACGCAGTATTTT. Translated: CASSSGTATDTQYF. The whole variable domain, filled in from reference TRBV5-1 and TRBJ2-3, reads KAGVTQTPRYLIKTRGQQVTLSCSPISGHRSVSWYQQTPGQGLQFLFEYFSETQRNKGNFPGRFSGRQFSNSRSEMNVSTLELGDSALYLCASSSGTATDTQYFGPGTRLTVL.

The chain is built from TRBV19 and TRBJ2-3, with 9 bases identical to TRBD2. CDR1 and CDR2 (germline): LNHDA, SQIVND (reference sequence). Unmatched junction bases numbered 11, after V lost 4 bases and J lost 6 bases. The CDR3 runs 16 residues. The DNA for the CDR3 is TGTGCCAGTAGTAACTTGCGAGCGGGAGGTACGGATACGCAGTATTTT. As protein: CASSNLRAGGTDTQYF.

This chain joins TRBV2 and TRBJ2-3; possible D gene TRBD2, 5 bases. Trimming shortened V by 6 bases and J by 4 bases, and 17 bases separated the two germline ends. Germline V lookup: CDR1 SNHLY, CDR2 FYNNEI. CDR3 length equals 15 residues. The CDR3 nucleotides are TGTGCCAGCAGGCCTCTGACACTGCGGGCAGATACGCAGTATTTT. Translating it yields CASRPLTLRADTQYF.

The genes are TRBV28 and TRBJ2-7; 9 nucleotides line up with TRBD2. Germline V CDR1 and CDR2: MDHEN, SYDVKM. The J segment lost 1 base and the V segment lost 6 bases, leaving 7 bases of the junction unmatched. The CDR3 contains 15 residues. For the CDR3, the DNA is TGTGCCAGCAGCCCAAGCGGGAGGCTTTCCTACGAGCAGTACTTC. It is translated as CASSPSGRLSYEQYF.

V is TRBV29-1 and J is TRBJ2-6; 8 nucleotides align to TRBD1. The junction had 6 bases not matched to a gene; V was cut back by 4 bases and J by 1 base. CDR1 is SQVTM, CDR2 ANQGSEA, per germline. The CDR3 consists of 16 residues. This chain's CDR3 is CSVGQGALSGANVLTF. The CDR3 nucleotides are TGCAGCGTTGGGCAGGGGGCTCTATCTGGGGCCAACGTCCTGACTTTC.

This clone came up a few times. The chain combines TRBV2 with TRBJ2-7; 11 nucleotides agree with TRBD1. V was clipped by 5 bases and J by 0 bases; unmatched bases: 9. CDR1 is SNHLY and CDR2 is FYNNEI in the germline V gene. This CDR3 is 17 amino acids long. The CDR3 here is CASSPRTGGLSSYEQYF. CDR3 DNA: TGTGCCAGCAGTCCCCGGACAGGGGGCCTTAGCTCCTACGAGCAGTACTTC.

V and J are TRBV6-4 and TRBJ2-1, with D hard to call. Germline V gives CDR1 MRHNA, CDR2 SNTAGT. This CDR3 region has 14 residues. The germline V and J ends were trimmed by 3 bases and 2 bases, with 8 bases remaining between them. CDR3 coding DNA: TGTGCCAGCAGTGAGTGGAGCACCTACAATGAGCAGTTCTTC. Translation: CASSEWSTYNEQFF.

The chain is built from TRBV6-1 and TRBJ2-7; the D gene is possibly TRBD1 (6 bases). Germline V gene sequence: CDR1 MNHNS, CDR2 SASEGT. V dropped 11 bases and J dropped 2 bases, with 16 bases sitting between them. The CDR3 extends over 13 amino acids. The CDR3 nucleotides are TGTGCCTCCAAGGGGGATGTGGCCTACGAGCAGTACTTC. This codes for CASKGDVAYEQYF.

V is TRBV28 and J is TRBJ2-1; 11 positions match TRBD2. Germline V lookup: CDR1 MDHEN, CDR2 SYDVKM. The CDR3 runs 14 residues. V gave up 7 bases and J gave up 6 bases; unmatched junction bases: 5. This CDR3 reads CASILGTSGNEQFF. The CDR3 DNA follows: TGTGCCAGCATCCTAGGGACTAGCGGCAATGAGCAGTTCTTC.

The genes are TRBV29-1 and TRBJ2-2, with TRBD2 identical over 8 bases. CDR1 is SQVTM and CDR2 is ANQGSEA in the germline V gene. The CDR3 runs 13 residues. V lost 6 bases and J lost 5; bases outside the gene matches: 5. Here the CDR3 reads CSVAGDYTGELFF. CDR3 nucleotides: TGCAGCGTAGCGGGAGATTATACCGGGGAGCTGTTTTTT.

Here the CDR3 DNA reads TGTGCCAGCAGCTTAGAGGGGCATGCTGAAGCTTTCTTT. Its protein is CASSLEGHAEAFF. The genes are TRBV11-2 and TRBJ1-1; D is perhaps TRBD1 (5 bases). V was clipped by 0 bases and J by 6 bases, with 8 bases between them. The germline V gene encodes CDR1 SGHAT and CDR2 FQNNGV. CDR3 length: 13 residues.

The chain uses TRBV18 and TRBJ1-2, with 8 nucleotides matching TRBD1. The CDR3 has 13 amino acids. Germline V CDR1 and CDR2: KGHSH, LQKENI. V dropped 3 bases and J dropped 3; count of bases not matched to a gene: 0. The CDR3 reads CASSPTGDYGYTF. CDR3 nucleotide sequence: TGTGCCAGCTCACCGACAGGGGACTATGGCTACACCTTC.

The CDR3 loop reads CASSRQSMNTEAFF. The CDR3 DNA is TGCGCCAGCAGCCGACAGAGCATGAACACTGAAGCTTTCTTT. The rearrangement uses TRBV5-1 and TRBJ1-1; TRBD1 is a possible D gene (5 bases). Between the trimmed V and J ends, which lost 4 bases and 0 bases, there was a span of 10 bases. Germline V CDR1 and CDR2: SGHRS, YFSETQ. There are 14 residues in the CDR3.

This chain joins TRBV28 and TRBJ2-2; 9 positions match TRBD1. Trimming removed 6 bases from V and 7 bases from J; junction bases left unmatched: 12. The germline CDR1 and CDR2 sequences are MDHEN and SYDVKM. The CDR3 is made up of 16 amino acids. CDR3 region: CASRNSGTGKNGELFF. The CDR3 DNA reads TGTGCCAGCAGAAACTCCGGGACAGGGAAAAACGGGGAGCTGTTTTTT. The full variable domain, rest sourced from reference TRBV28 and TRBJ2-2, is DVKVTQSSRYLVKRTGEKVFLECVQDMDHENMFWYRQDPGLGLRLIYFSYDVKMKEKGDIPEGYSVSREKKERFSLILESASTNQTSMYLCASRNSGTGKNGELFFGEGSRLTVL.

The rearrangement uses TRBV10-2 and TRBJ2-7, with TRBD2 identical over 10 bases. The germline gives CDR1 WSHSY, CDR2 SAAADI. The CDR3 spans 14 residues. Trimming removed 8 bases from V and 4 bases from J; junction bases left unmatched: 8. The CDR3 is CASGPGLALYEQYF. The CDR3 nucleotides are TGCGCCAGCGGTCCGGGACTAGCGTTGTACGAGCAGTACTTC.

The chain recombines TRBV6-1 with TRBJ2-5; a weak D match, TRBD2 (5 bases). Trimming stripped 5 bases from V and 5 bases from J, with 9 bases between. The CDR3 is made up of 12 amino acids. Germline CDR1 reads MNHNS; CDR2 reads SASEGT. The CDR3 DNA reads as TGTGCCAGCAGTCTTTCGGGGGAGACCCAGTACTTC. As protein: CASSLSGETQYF.

V usage is TRBV6-1 and J usage is TRBJ1-4, with TRBD1 matching 10 bases. V shed 5 bases and J 4 bases; nucleotides not matched to a gene: 4. This CDR3 is built from 15 residues. Germline CDR1 reads MNHNS; CDR2 reads SASEGT. CDR3 sequence reads: CASSPGQGNNEKLFF. The CDR3 nucleotides are TGTGCCAGCAGTCCGGGACAGGGGAATAATGAAAAACTGTTTTTT.

J is TRBJ2-7 and V is TRBV6-6, with 12 nucleotides matching TRBD2. Germline V lookup: CDR1 MNHNY, CDR2 SVGAGI (reference sequence). The CDR3 is 15 amino acids. The ends lost 6 bases at V and 2 bases at J; junction bases unmatched: 5. The CDR3 loop reads CASSPSSGRAYEQYF. The CDR3 coding sequence is TGTGCCAGCAGCCCTTCTAGCGGGAGGGCCTACGAGCAGTACTTC.

V usage is TRBV30 and J usage is TRBJ1-3, with a possible D match to TRBD1 (5 bases). The CDR3 has 14 residues. Germline assignment: CDR1 GTSNPN and CDR2 SVGIG (reference sequence). Trimming shortened V by 3 bases and J by 1 base, and 10 bases separated the two germline ends. The CDR3 loop is CAWRQGASGNTIYF. The CDR3 bases are TGTGCCTGGAGGCAGGGCGCGTCTGGAAACACCATATATTTT.

This clone has more than one count but fewer than ten. The V and J genes are TRBV6-5 and TRBJ2-7; a possible D gene is TRBD2 (5 bases). The germline V gene has CDR1 MNHEY and CDR2 SVGAGI. The CDR3 consists of 13 residues. Deletions cut 8 bases from V and 2 bases from J, with 13 bases between. The CDR3 region is CASSGGLTYEQYF. CDR3 nucleotides: TGTGCCAGCTCGGGCGGGCTTACCTACGAGCAGTACTTC.

The chain joins TRBV4-2 to TRBJ2-1; 7 bases line up with TRBD2. J lost 7 bases, V lost 0 bases, and 15 bases had no gene match. This CDR3 has 18 amino acids. Germline V gene sequence: CDR1 LGHNA, CDR2 YNFKEQ. CDR3 coding DNA: TGTGCCAGCAGCCAAGACTACCTCGGACTAGTGGATACGAATGAGCAGTTCTTC. It is translated as CASSQDYLGLVDTNEQFF.